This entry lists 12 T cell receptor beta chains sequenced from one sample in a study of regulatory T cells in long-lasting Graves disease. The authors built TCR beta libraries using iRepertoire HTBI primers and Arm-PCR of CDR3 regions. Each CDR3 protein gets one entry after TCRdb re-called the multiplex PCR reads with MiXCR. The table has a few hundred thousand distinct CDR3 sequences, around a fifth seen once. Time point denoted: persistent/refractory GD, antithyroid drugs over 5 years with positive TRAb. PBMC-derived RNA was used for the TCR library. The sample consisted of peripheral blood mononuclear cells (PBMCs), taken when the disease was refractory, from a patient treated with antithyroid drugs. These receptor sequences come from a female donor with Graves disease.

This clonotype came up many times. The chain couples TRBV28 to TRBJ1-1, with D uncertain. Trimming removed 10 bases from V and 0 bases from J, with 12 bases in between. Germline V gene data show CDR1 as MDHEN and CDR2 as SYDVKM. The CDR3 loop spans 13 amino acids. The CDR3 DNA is TGTGCCACCCGATTACTTATGAACACTGAAGCTTTCTTT. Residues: CATRLLMNTEAFF.

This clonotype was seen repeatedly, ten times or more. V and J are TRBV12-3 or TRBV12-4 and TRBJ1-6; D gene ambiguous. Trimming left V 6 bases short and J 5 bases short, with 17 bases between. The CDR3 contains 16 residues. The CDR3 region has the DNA TGTGCCAGCAGCCCGGCCGCTCCTGCCCATAATTCACCCCTCCACTTT. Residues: CASSPAAPAHNSPLHF.

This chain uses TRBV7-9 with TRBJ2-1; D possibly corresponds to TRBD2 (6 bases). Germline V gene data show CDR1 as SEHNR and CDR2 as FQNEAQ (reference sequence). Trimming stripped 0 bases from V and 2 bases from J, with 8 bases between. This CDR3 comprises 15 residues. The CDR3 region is CASSLAEGPYNEQFF. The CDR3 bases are TGTGCCAGCAGCTTAGCGGAGGGCCCCTACAATGAGCAGTTCTTC.

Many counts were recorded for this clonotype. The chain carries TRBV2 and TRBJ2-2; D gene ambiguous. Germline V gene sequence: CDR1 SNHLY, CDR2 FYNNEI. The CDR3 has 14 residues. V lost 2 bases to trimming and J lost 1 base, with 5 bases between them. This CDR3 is CASSESGNTGELFF. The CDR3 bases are TGTGCCAGCAGTGAATCAGGGAACACCGGGGAGCTGTTTTTT.

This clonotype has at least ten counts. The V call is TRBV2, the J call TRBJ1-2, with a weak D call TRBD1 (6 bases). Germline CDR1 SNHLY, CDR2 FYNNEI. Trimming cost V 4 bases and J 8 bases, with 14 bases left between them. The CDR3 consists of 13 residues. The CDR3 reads CASSGNREGGYTF. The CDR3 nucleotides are TGTGCCAGCAGTGGAAACAGGGAGGGCGGCTACACCTTC.

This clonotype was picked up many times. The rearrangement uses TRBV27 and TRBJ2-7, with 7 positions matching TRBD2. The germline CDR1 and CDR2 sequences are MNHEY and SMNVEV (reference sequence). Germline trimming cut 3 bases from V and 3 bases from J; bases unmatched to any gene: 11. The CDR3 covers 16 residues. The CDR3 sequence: CASSFTRLADNYEQYF. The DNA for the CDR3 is TGTGCCAGCAGTTTCACTCGGCTAGCGGATAACTACGAGCAGTACTTC.

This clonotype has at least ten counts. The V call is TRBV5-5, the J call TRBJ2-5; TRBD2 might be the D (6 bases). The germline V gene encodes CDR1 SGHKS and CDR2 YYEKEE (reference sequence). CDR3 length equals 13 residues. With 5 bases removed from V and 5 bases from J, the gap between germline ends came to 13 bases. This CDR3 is CASSRTIGETQYF. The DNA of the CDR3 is TGTGCCAGCAGTCGGACTATCGGGGAGACCCAGTACTTC. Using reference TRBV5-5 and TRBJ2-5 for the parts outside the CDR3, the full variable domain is DAGVTQSPTHLIKTRGQQVTLRCSPISGHKSVSWYQQVLGQGPQFIFQYYEKEERGRGNFPDRFSARQFPNYSSELNVNALLLGDSALYLCASSRTIGETQYFGPGTRLLVL.

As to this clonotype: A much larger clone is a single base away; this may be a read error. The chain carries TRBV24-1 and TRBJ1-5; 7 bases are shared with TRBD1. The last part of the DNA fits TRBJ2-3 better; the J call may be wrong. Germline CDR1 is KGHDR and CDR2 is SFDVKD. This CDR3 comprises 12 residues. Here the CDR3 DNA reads TGTGCCACCAGTGATAAGGGGGCTCCCCAGTATTTT. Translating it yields CATSDKGAPQYF.

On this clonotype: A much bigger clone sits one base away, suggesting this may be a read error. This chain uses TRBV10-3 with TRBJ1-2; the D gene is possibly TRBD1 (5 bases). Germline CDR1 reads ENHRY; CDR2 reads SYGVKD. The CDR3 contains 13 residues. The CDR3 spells CAVSGGGDYGYTF. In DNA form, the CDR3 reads TGTGCCGTCAGTGGTGGGGGGGACTATGGCTACACCTTC.

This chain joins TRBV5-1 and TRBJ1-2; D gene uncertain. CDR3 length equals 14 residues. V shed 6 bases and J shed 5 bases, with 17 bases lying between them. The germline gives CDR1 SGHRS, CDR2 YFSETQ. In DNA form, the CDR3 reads TGCGCCAGCATCTGGCGGCCCGGCCTATATGGCTACACCTTC. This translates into CASIWRPGLYGYTF.

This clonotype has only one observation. The DNA for the CDR3 is TGTGCCAGCTCACCGGACAGGGGATCATCTAATGAAAAACTGTTTTTT. Its protein product is CASSPDRGSSNEKLFF. The J gene is TRBJ1-4, the V gene TRBV28, with 9 positions matching TRBD1. The V gene's germline CDR1 is MDHEN and CDR2 SYDVKM. Trimming removed 8 bases from V and 3 bases from J; junction bases left unmatched: 10. This CDR3 spans 16 amino acids.

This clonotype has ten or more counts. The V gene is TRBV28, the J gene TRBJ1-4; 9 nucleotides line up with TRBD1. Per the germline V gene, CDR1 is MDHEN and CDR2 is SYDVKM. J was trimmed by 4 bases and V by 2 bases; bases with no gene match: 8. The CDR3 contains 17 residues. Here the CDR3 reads CASSLRKQGAFNEKLFF. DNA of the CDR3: TGTGCCAGCAGTTTAAGAAAACAGGGGGCGTTTAATGAAAAACTGTTTTTT. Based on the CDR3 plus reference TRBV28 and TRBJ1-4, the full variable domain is DVKVTQSSRYLVKRTGEKVFLECVQDMDHENMFWYRQDPGLGLRLIYFSYDVKMKEKGDIPEGYSVSREKKERFSLILESASTNQTSMYLCASSLRKQGAFNEKLFFGSGTQLSVL.